The TCR beta chain described here comes from a study of cytomegalovirus exposure and HLA in healthy donors. Study background: Approximately 190 million T cells yielded some 100 million unique TCR beta sequences, as an earlier analysis found. The study placed about 86% of its 398 genotyped donors in the Caucasian-associated ancestry cluster. Points from the study as a whole: Among TCR beta chains of equal frequency, HLA-associated ones were more clonally expanded in a later analysis. Earlier findings revealed that most TCR beta V segments proved productive either about 87% or about 30% of the time.

This clone was observed a handful of times. As yet, its antigen is unknown. Use of 60 Vbeta and 13 Jbeta primers characterized the PCR. Some clones are missing from TCRdb's copy, which holds only in-frame ones; the method was immunoSEQ multiplex PCR. The sample contains about 130,000 clones, roughly 15% of which appear only once. Germline V gene sequence: CDR1 LGHNA, CDR2 YNFKEQ. CDR3 length equals 18 residues. The junction had 10 bases not matched to a gene; V was cut back by 0 bases and J by 2 bases. The clonotype originates from a female donor in good health and CMV-seropositive. The specimen sequenced was PBMCs. The chain employs TRBV4-2 and TRBJ2-1; 7 nucleotides line up with TRBD2. CDR3 protein: CASSQDYIRSGAYNEQFF. In DNA, the CDR3 is TGTGCCAGCAGCCAAGATTATATTCGGAGCGGGGCCTACAATGAGCAGTTCTTC.